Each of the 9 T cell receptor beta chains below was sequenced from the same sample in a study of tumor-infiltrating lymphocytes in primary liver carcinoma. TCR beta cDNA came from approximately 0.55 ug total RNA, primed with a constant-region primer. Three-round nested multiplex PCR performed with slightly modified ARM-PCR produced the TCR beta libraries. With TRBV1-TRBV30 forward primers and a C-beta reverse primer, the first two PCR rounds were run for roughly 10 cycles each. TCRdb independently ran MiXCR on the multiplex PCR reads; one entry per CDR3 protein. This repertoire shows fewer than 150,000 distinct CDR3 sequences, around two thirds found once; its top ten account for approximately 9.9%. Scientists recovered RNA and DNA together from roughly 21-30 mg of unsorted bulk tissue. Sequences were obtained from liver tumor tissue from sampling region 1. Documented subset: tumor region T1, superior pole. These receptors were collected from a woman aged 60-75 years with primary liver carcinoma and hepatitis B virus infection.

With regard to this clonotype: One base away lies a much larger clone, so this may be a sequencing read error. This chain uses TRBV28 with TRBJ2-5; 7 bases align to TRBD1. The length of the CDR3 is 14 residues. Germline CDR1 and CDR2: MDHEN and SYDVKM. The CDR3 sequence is CASHRQGRAETEYF. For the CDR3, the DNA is TGTGCCAGCCACCGACAGGGTAGGGCGGAGACCGAGTACTTC.

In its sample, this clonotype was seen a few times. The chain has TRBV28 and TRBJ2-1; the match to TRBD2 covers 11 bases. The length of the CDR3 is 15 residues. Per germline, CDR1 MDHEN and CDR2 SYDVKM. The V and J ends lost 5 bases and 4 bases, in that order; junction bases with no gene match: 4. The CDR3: CASSPSGRLYNEQFF. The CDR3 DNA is TGTGCCAGCAGTCCTAGCGGGAGGCTTTACAATGAGCAGTTCTTC.

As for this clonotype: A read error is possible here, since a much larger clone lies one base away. The CDR3 loop reads CATRSTQNYGYTF. The CDR3 DNA follows: TGTGCCACCAGATCGACGCAAAACTATGGCTACACCTTC. This rearrangement joins TRBV6-1 to TRBJ1-2; D is unclear. The V and J ends lost 10 bases and 2 bases respectively, with 14 bases between them. This CDR3 has 13 residues. Per the germline V gene, CDR1 is MNHNS and CDR2 is SASEGT.

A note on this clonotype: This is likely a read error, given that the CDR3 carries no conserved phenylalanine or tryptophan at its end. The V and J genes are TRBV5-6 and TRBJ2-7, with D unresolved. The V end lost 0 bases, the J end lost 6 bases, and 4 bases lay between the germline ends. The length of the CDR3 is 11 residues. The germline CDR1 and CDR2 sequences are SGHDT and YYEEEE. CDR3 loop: CASSLDGEQYL. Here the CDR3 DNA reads TGTGCCAGCAGCTTGGATGGCGAGCAGTACTTA.

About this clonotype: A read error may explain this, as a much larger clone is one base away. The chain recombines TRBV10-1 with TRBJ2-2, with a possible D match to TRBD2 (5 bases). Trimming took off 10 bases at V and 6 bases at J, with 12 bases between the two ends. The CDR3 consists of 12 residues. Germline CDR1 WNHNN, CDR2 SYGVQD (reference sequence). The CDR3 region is CANSDSAGELFF. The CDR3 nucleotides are TGCGCCAACAGCGATAGCGCCGGGGAGCTGTTTTTT.

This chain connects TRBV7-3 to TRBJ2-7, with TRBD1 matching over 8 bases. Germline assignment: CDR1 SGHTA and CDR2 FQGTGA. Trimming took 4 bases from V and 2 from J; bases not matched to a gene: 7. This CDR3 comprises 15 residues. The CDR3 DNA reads TGTGCCAGCAGCTGGGGACAGGTTGGGACCTACGAGCAGTACTTC. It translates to CASSWGQVGTYEQYF.

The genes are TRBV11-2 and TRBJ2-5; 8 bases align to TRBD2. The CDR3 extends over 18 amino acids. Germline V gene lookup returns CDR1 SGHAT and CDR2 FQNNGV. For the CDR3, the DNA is TGTGCTGGCAGCTTAATTCGGACGTCCCTCGGGAGGGGGGAGACCCAGTACTTC. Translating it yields CAGSLIRTSLGRGETQYF. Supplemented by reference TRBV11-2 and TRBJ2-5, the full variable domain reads EAGVAQSPRYKIIEKRQSVAFWCNPISGHATLYWYQQILGQGPKLLIQFQNNGVVDDSQLPKDRFSAERLKGVDSTLKIQPAKLEDSAVYLCAGSLIRTSLGRGETQYFGPGTRLLVL.

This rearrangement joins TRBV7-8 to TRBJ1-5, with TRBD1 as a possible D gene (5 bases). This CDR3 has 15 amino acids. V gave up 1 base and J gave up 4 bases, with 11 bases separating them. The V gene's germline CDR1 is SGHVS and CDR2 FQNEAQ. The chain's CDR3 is CASSLVGGVNQPQHF. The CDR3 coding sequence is TGTGCCAGCAGCTTAGTCGGAGGGGTTAATCAGCCCCAGCATTTT.

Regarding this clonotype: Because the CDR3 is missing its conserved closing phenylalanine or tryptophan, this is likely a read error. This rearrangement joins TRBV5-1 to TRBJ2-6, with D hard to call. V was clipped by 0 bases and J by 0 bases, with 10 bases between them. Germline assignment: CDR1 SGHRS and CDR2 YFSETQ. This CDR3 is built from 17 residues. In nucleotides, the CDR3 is TGCGCCAGCAGCTTGGTTGCCTCAGGCTCTGGGGCCAACGTCCTGACTTTA. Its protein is CASSLVASGSGANVLTL.